This T cell receptor beta chain derives from a study of T cells in women clearing cervical HPV infection. Study-wide results and limits: Controls had more TRBV6-7 (approximately 0.16%) than cases (about 0.11%).

As for this clone: Antigen: not known. Read coverage stops 3 residues before the CDR3 terminus; the germline J gene supplies the remainder.

TCR beta CDR3 amplified by multiplex PCR from about 1,100 ng genomic DNA. Sequencing was performed with immunoSEQ multiplex PCR; in TCRdb, only in-frame clones are kept and a portion is missing. In all, the sample yields 45,000 to 55,000 clones. Looked up from germline, CDR1 is SQVTM and CDR2 is ANQGSEA. The ends were cut back, 4 bases at V and 6 bases at J, with 22 bases in the middle. The CDR3 consists of 16 residues. All participants had a single incident cervical HPV16 infection, and prevalent HPV16 infections were excluded. Sequencing was carried out using blood buffy coat. The receptor comes from a woman aged 18-70 years with a cervical HPV16 infection that either progressed to CIN3+ or cleared (not recorded which). The rearrangement links TRBV29-1 to TRBJ2-1, with D unclear. The chain's CDR3 is CSVVSPGGPRSNEQFF. The part of the CDR3 DNA that was read is TGCAGCGTTGTTAGCCCTGGCGGCCCCCGGAGCAATGAG.